The 27 T cell receptor beta chains in this list originate from one sample, sequenced in a study of T cells after yellow fever vaccination. In TCRdb, the 5' RACE reads were re-called with MiXCR into one record per CDR3 protein. Of around 340,000 distinct CDR3 sequences in the sample, 8.5% to 10% were seen once. The sample consisted of PBMCs, taken on the day of the first yellow fever vaccination. The receptors derive from a man in his late teens or twenties who received the YFV17D yellow fever vaccine.

The chain employs TRBV28 and TRBJ2-4; D not resolved. The CDR3 is 14 amino acids. V lost 6 bases and J lost 13, with 22 bases in between. Looked up from germline, CDR1 is MDHEN and CDR2 is SYDVKM. The CDR3 spells CASRQWGGNGRQYF. The CDR3 bases are TGTGCCAGCAGGCAATGGGGTGGTAACGGCAGGCAGTACTTC.

This clonotype has just one count. Germline and junction disagree at one end, which may indicate a read error. The V call is TRBV20-1, the J call TRBJ1-1; 9 bases map to TRBD1. Looked up from germline, CDR1 is DFQATT and CDR2 is SNEGSKA (reference sequence). The CDR3 is 15 residues long. CDR3 in amino acids: CSARALGTGNTEDFF. As DNA, the CDR3 is TGCAGTGCTAGAGCCCTTGGGACAGGGAACACTGAAGATTTCTTT.

The V and J genes are TRBV27 and TRBJ1-3; D perhaps matches TRBD1 (5 bases). Germline-derived CDR1 and CDR2 are MNHEY and SMNVEV (reference sequence). Trimming cost V 5 bases and J 8 bases, with 22 bases left between them. The CDR3 totals 16 residues. In DNA, the CDR3 is TGTGCCAGCAGTCAAGGTTTACCGGGACCTCGGGACACCATATATTTT. This gives the protein CASSQGLPGPRDTIYF.

The table lists this clonotype with many counts. The chain links TRBV7-9 to TRBJ1-3, with TRBD1 as a possible D gene (5 bases). Germline CDR1 SEHNR, CDR2 FQNEAQ (reference sequence). This CDR3 region has 13 residues. Trimming left V 1 base short and J 8 bases short, with 9 bases between. The CDR3 is CASSLEGSHTIYF. The CDR3, as DNA: TGTGCCAGCAGCTTAGAGGGGTCGCACACCATATATTTT. Based on the CDR3 plus reference TRBV7-9 and TRBJ1-3, the full variable domain is DTGVSQNPRHKITKRGQNVTFRCDPISEHNRLYWYRQTLGQGPEFLTYFQNEAQLEKSRLLSDRFSAERPKGSFSTLEIQRTEQGDSAMYLCASSLEGSHTIYFGEGSWLTVV.

The CDR3 DNA reads as TGTGCCAGCAGTCAAGGGGGCGGGGGCGCACAAAATGAGCAGTTCTTC. Translation: CASSQGGGGAQNEQFF. The chain links TRBV12-3 or TRBV12-4 to TRBJ2-1; perhaps D is TRBD1 or TRBD2 (7 bases each). The CDR3 is made up of 16 amino acids. V was pared by 5 bases and J by 7 bases, with 21 bases between.

The table lists this clonotype with a few counts. The genes are TRBV18 and TRBJ1-2; 12 nucleotides align to TRBD1. V shed 3 bases, J shed 8 bases, and the junction held 10 bases outside the gene matches. The CDR3 is 16 residues long. Germline CDR1 KGHSH, CDR2 LQKENI. Here the CDR3 reads CASSPLPGQGAIGYTF. Here the CDR3 DNA reads TGTGCCAGCTCACCCCTCCCGGGACAGGGGGCAATAGGCTACACCTTC.

The genes are TRBV6-2 or TRBV6-3 and TRBJ2-7; D might be TRBD1 or TRBD2, each matching 5 bases. Trimming removed 2 bases at V and 6 bases at J, with 14 bases between. This CDR3 spans 14 amino acids. Germline V lookup: CDR1 MNHEY, CDR2 SVGEGT. CDR3 coding DNA: TGTGCCAGCAGTTACGGTTCGGCGAGGGGCGAGCAGTACTTC. Its protein product is CASSYGSARGEQYF.

The sample holds a few counts of this clonotype. The genes are TRBV5-1 and TRBJ2-7; TRBD2 matches at 7 bases. The CDR3 totals 15 residues. Germline V CDR1 and CDR2: SGHRS, YFSETQ. V gave up 4 bases and J gave up 0 bases; unmatched junction bases: 7. The CDR3 is CASSPRGTNSYEQYF. The CDR3 bases are TGCGCCAGCAGCCCCCGGGGGACTAACTCCTACGAGCAGTACTTC.

This clonotype came up many times. This rearrangement joins TRBV3-1 to TRBJ1-6; 12 nucleotides agree with TRBD1. The V gene end was trimmed by 5 bases and the J gene end by 8 bases; junction bases not matched to a gene: 7. Germline assignment: CDR1 LGHDT and CDR2 YNNKEL (reference sequence). This CDR3 is built from 16 residues. The CDR3 region has the DNA TGTGCCAGCAGCAGAAGGGACAGGGGGCTCTATTCACCCCTCCACTTT. Protein product: CASSRRDRGLYSPLHF.

This clonotype showed up just a few times. The chain recombines TRBV4-3 with TRBJ1-1, with 11 bases fitting TRBD1. The trim removed 3 bases at V and 5 bases at J, leaving 2 bases unmatched. The CDR3 extends over 14 amino acids. The V gene's germline CDR1 is LGHNA and CDR2 YSLEER. The CDR3 DNA reads TGCGCCAGCAGCCAGGGACAGGGGGAAACTGAAGCTTTCTTT. Its translation: CASSQGQGETEAFF.

This clonotype has a count of ten or more. The chain links TRBV10-2 to TRBJ1-1; 7 bases match TRBD1. The V and J ends lost 6 bases and 11 bases, in that order; junction bases with no gene match: 9. Looked up from germline, CDR1 is WSHSY and CDR2 is SAAADI. The CDR3 runs to 12 residues. CDR3 nucleotide sequence: TGCGCCAGCAGCCCCAGGGGGTTTAGGGCTTTCTTT. Its protein is CASSPRGFRAFF.

The chain carries TRBV5-1 and TRBJ2-5; 8 nucleotides match TRBD2. This CDR3 is built from 15 residues. Germline trimming cut 2 bases from V and 5 bases from J; bases unmatched to any gene: 8. CDR1 SGHRS and CDR2 YFSETQ come from the germline V gene. The CDR3 loop is CASSFSAGAAETQYF. In DNA form, the CDR3 reads TGCGCCAGCAGCTTCTCAGCGGGGGCGGCGGAGACCCAGTACTTC.

This clonotype was seen repeatedly, ten times or more. The chain has TRBV4-3 and TRBJ1-5; tentatively, D is TRBD1 (6 bases). Germline V gene lookup returns CDR1 LGHNA and CDR2 YSLEER. CDR3 length: 17 residues. Trimming removed 4 bases from V and 5 bases from J, with 21 bases in between. CDR3 coding DNA: TGCGCCAGCAGCCCTTTGTTGGACTCACAGGGAGATCAGCCCCAGCATTTT. Amino acid sequence: CASSPLLDSQGDQPQHF.

The chain combines TRBV6-1 with TRBJ2-1; D call uncertain. The CDR3 has 15 residues. Trimming removed 7 bases from V and 4 bases from J, with 17 bases in between. Germline V CDR1 and CDR2: MNHNS, SASEGT. CDR3 amino acids: CASTSARWGYNEQFF. Written as DNA, the CDR3 is TGTGCCAGCACCTCGGCCCGCTGGGGTTACAATGAGCAGTTCTTC.

This rearrangement joins TRBV6-2 or TRBV6-3 to TRBJ2-5; no clear D gene. V was clipped by 4 bases and J by 4 bases, with 22 bases between them. CDR3 size: 17 residues. Germline-derived CDR1 and CDR2 are MNHEY and SVGEGT. CDR3 sequence: CASSFHPHTGFRETQYF. The CDR3 DNA is TGTGCCAGCAGTTTCCACCCTCACACCGGTTTTCGAGAGACCCAGTACTTC.

This chain connects TRBV5-1 to TRBJ2-1; the D is unclear. The germline V and J ends were trimmed by 4 bases and 4 bases, with 9 bases remaining between them. This CDR3 is built from 13 residues. From germline, CDR1 is SGHRS and CDR2 YFSETQ. The CDR3 sequence is CASSGDEYNEQFF. DNA for the CDR3: TGCGCCAGCAGCGGAGATGAGTACAATGAGCAGTTCTTC.

This clonotype was seen a handful of times. The chain couples TRBV4-2 to TRBJ2-4; D is uncertain. Germline V gene data show CDR1 as LGHNA and CDR2 as YNFKEQ. V lost 2 bases to trimming and J lost 11 bases, with 10 bases between them. The CDR3 contains 12 residues. The CDR3 nucleotides read TGTGCCAGCAGCCAATCGCCGTCCGTTCAGTACTTC. It is translated as CASSQSPSVQYF.

This clonotype occurred a few times. The CDR3 region has the DNA TGTGCCAGCCGTACAGGGACGAGAAATTCACCCCTCCACTTT. Encoded protein: CASRTGTRNSPLHF. The J gene is TRBJ1-6, the V gene TRBV12-3 or TRBV12-4; the D gene is possibly TRBD1 (6 bases). This CDR3 has 14 amino acids. V was trimmed by 8 bases and J by 7 bases, leaving 15 bases between them.

The genes are TRBV4-3 and TRBJ2-4; the D gene could be TRBD1 or TRBD2 (5 bases each). V dropped 3 bases and J dropped 6 bases, with 9 bases sitting between them. Germline assignment: CDR1 LGHNA and CDR2 YSLEER. CDR3 length equals 13 residues. The CDR3 region has the DNA TGCGCCAGCAGCCAGGGGGTGTTAAACATTCAGTACTTC. This codes for CASSQGVLNIQYF.

This clonotype showed up just once. The rearrangement uses TRBV28 and TRBJ2-7; D ambiguous. The CDR3 has 13 amino acids. Germline V lookup: CDR1 MDHEN, CDR2 SYDVKM. Trimming took off 7 bases at V and 2 bases at J, with 12 bases between the two ends. CDR3 in DNA: TGTGCCAGCACCAGCCCGTGGGCCTACGAGCAGTACGTC. Encoded protein: CASTSPWAYEQYV.

This chain joins TRBV20-1 and TRBJ2-3; 8 bases align to TRBD2. V was clipped by 0 bases and J by 4 bases; unmatched bases: 6. Germline V gene lookup returns CDR1 DFQATT and CDR2 SNEGSKA (reference sequence). The CDR3 is 15 residues long. CDR3 loop: CSARDLRGGADTQYF. CDR3 bases: TGCAGTGCTAGAGACCTACGGGGGGGGGCAGATACGCAGTATTTT.

Only a few counts were recorded for this clonotype. This chain joins TRBV10-3 and TRBJ1-2, with D maybe TRBD1 (5 bases). Germline CDR1 reads ENHRY; CDR2 reads SYGVKD. V was pared by 0 bases and J by 5 bases, with 10 bases between. The CDR3 is 14 amino acids. CDR3 amino acids: CAISESATDYGYTF. In DNA form, the CDR3 reads TGTGCCATCAGTGAGTCCGCGACAGATTATGGCTACACCTTC.

This chain connects TRBV6-5 to TRBJ2-1; TRBD2 might be the D (5 bases). The germline V and J ends were trimmed by 0 bases and 3 bases, with 6 bases remaining between them. The CDR3 is made up of 14 amino acids. CDR1 is MNHEY, CDR2 SVGAGI, per germline. The CDR3 region has the DNA TGTGCCAGCAGTTACTCCAGCGGCTACAATGAGCAGTTCTTC. Translated, it gives CASSYSSGYNEQFF.

This clonotype showed up just a few times. The CDR3 sequence: CASSQIQGSGANVLTF. The DNA for the CDR3 is TGCGCCAGCAGCCAAATACAGGGAAGTGGGGCCAACGTCCTGACTTTC. The J gene is TRBJ2-6, the V gene TRBV4-3; a possible D gene is TRBD1 (6 bases). The germline gives CDR1 LGHNA, CDR2 YSLEER. This CDR3 is built from 16 residues. Deletions cut 2 bases from V and 3 bases from J, with 11 bases between.

This chain connects TRBV5-1 to TRBJ1-2, with D possibly matching TRBD1 (5 bases). Germline-derived CDR1 and CDR2 are SGHRS and YFSETQ. This CDR3 region has 15 residues. Trimming shortened V by 0 bases and J by 6 bases, and 15 bases separated the two germline ends. The CDR3 DNA reads as TGCGCCAGCAGCTTGGCGGATCCAGGGCTGAATGGCTACACCTTC. Its translation: CASSLADPGLNGYTF. The full variable domain, completed using reference TRBV5-1 and TRBJ1-2, is KAGVTQTPRYLIKTRGQQVTLSCSPISGHRSVSWYQQTPGQGLQFLFEYFSETQRNKGNFPGRFSGRQFSNSRSEMNVSTLELGDSALYLCASSLADPGLNGYTFGSGTRLTVV.

This rearrangement joins TRBV20-1 to TRBJ1-5; perhaps TRBD1 as D (5 bases). The CDR3 loop spans 12 amino acids. With 1 base removed from V and 6 bases from J, the gap between germline ends came to 7 bases. Germline V gene data show CDR1 as DFQATT and CDR2 as SNEGSKA (reference sequence). CDR3 protein: CSARGGGQPQHF. Here the CDR3 DNA reads TGCAGTGCTAGAGGCGGGGGTCAGCCCCAGCATTTT.

The sample holds a few counts of this clonotype. V usage is TRBV6-1 and J usage is TRBJ2-1; TRBD2 agrees at 11 bases. The CDR3 is 15 residues long. Germline CDR1 is MNHNS and CDR2 is SASEGT. J gave up 4 bases and V 7 bases, and 6 bases lay outside the gene matches. CDR3 coding DNA: TGTGCCAGCATTGCCGGGACTAGCGGTTACAATGAGCAGTTCTTC. Protein: CASIAGTSGYNEQFF.